The clone carrying this T cell receptor (beta chain) has just one count. The table came from immunoSEQ multiplex PCR; TCRdb's copy has only in-frame clones and leaves some out. Among 95,000 to 100,000 clones listed, about nine tenths were seen once. Germline CDR1 and CDR2: SGHRS and YFSETQ. Trimming took off 0 bases at V and 0 bases at J, with 10 bases between the two ends. This CDR3 comprises 15 residues. This sample is drawn from a study of T cell changes during pregnancy in multiple sclerosis. Sequenced material: peripheral blood, taken in the second trimester of pregnancy. The TCR sequence derives from a female donor with multiple sclerosis, enrolled in a pregnancy study. The chain combines TRBV5-1 with TRBJ2-7, with D uncertain. The CDR3 nucleotides are TGCGCCAGCAGCTTGGGAATCGGAGTCTCCTACGAGCAGTACTTC. This codes for CASSLGIGVSYEQYF.